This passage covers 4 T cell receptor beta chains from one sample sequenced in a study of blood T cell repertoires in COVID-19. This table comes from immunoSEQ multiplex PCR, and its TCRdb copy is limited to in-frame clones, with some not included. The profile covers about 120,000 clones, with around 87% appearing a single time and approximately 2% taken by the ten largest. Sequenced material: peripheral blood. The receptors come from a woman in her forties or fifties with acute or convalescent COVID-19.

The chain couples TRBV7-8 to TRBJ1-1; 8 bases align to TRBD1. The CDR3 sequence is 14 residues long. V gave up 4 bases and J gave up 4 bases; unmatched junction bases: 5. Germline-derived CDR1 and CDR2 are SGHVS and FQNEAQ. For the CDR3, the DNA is TGTGCCAGCAGCTCGACAGGGGAAGGCACTGAAGCTTTCTTT. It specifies CASSSTGEGTEAFF.

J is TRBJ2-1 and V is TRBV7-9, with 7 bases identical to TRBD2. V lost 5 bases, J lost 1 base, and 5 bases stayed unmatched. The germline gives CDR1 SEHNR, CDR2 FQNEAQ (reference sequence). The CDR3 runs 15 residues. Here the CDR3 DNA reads TGTGCCAGCAGCGCTCCGGGACTATCCTACAATGAGCAGTTCTTC. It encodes CASSAPGLSYNEQFF.

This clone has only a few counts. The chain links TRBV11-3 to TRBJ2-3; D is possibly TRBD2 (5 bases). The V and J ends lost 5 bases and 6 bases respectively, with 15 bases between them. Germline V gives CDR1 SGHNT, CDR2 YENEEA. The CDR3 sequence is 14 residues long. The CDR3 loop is CASSQRPSMDTQYF. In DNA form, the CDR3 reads TGTGCCAGCAGCCAGAGGCCTAGCATGGATACGCAGTATTTT.

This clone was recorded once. Here the CDR3 reads CASSRPGQGDHTEAFF. The CDR3 DNA reads as TGTGCCAGCAGTCGACCGGGACAGGGAGATCACACTGAAGCTTTCTTT. The chain combines TRBV6-6 with TRBJ1-1; TRBD1 aligns across 9 bases. This CDR3 is built from 16 residues. Germline V CDR1 and CDR2: MNHNY, SVGAGI (reference sequence). Trimming removed 5 bases from V and 3 bases from J; junction bases left unmatched: 10.